This T cell receptor (beta chain) emerged from a study of T cell repertoires in cytomegalovirus infection. Study details: Recently identified HLA-C-restricted CMV epitopes were among the peptides used. A matching HLA type, together with CMV infection, was signaled by public TCR beta signatures.

The CDR3 consists of 16 residues. V was shortened by 2 bases and J by 1 base, with 12 bases between the two germline ends. In germline, CDR1 is SGHVS, CDR2 FQNEAQ. TCRdb fed the reads into MiXCR, producing one record per CDR3 protein. The table records 900,000 to 950,000 distinct CDR3 sequences, about a third of them present only once. This clonotype was detected ten times or more. The target antigen is unknown. Whole-study results and caveats: CMV-specific TCR beta clonotypes restricted by HLA-C dominated the ex vivo response.

This chain connects TRBV7-8 to TRBJ1-5; possibly TRBD1 for D (5 bases). This clonotype was sampled from a human donor in good health (CMV status not recorded). Some clones in this sample may be carry-over from other donors' samples. The sample was cultured CD8+ T cells from PBMCs, taken from culture after CMV antigen stimulation. The chain's CDR3 is CASSLTLRGSNQPQHF. The DNA of the CDR3 is TGTGCCAGCAGCTTAACCCTTAGGGGCAGCAATCAGCCCCAGCATTTT.